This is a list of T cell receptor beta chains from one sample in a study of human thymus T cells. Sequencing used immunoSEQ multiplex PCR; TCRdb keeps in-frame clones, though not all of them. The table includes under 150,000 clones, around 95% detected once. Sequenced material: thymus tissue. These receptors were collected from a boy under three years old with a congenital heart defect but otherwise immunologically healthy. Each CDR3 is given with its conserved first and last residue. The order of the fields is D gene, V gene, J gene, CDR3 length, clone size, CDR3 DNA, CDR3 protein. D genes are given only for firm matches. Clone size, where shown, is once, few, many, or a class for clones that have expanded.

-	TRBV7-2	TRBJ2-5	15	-	TGTGCCAGCAGCTTAATGGACGGGGGAGAAGAGACCCAGTACTTC	CASSLMDGGEETQYF
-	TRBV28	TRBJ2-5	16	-	TGTGCCAGCAGTTTTCGGCGACGGACGTACCAAGAGACCCAGTACTTC	CASSFRRRTYQETQYF
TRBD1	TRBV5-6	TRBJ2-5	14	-	TGTGCCAGCAGGACGGGACAGAACCAAGAGACCCAGTACTTC	CASRTGQNQETQYF
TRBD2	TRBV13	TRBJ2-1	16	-	TGTGCCAGCAGCTTCCTAGCGGGGCCCCGGGGAAATGAGCAGTTCTTC	CASSFLAGPRGNEQFF
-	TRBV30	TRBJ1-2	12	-	TGTGCCTGGAAGGACAGTAACTATGGCTACACCTTC	CAWKDSNYGYTF
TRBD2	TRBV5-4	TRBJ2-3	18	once	TGTGCCAGCAGCTTGCGAGCGGGGGGGCCAGGGAGCACAGATACGCAGTATTTT	CASSLRAGGPGSTDTQYF
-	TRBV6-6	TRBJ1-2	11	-	TGTGCCAGCAGTTACGGGGGCGGCTACACCTTC	CASSYGGGYTF
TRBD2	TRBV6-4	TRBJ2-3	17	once	TGTGCCAGCAGTGGGTCCGGAAGACTAGCGCGCACAGATACGCAGTATTTT	CASSGSGRLARTDTQYF
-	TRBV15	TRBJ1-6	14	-	TGTGCCACCAGCAGGACACAGGGAGGCTCACCCCTCCACTTT	CATSRTQGGSPLHF
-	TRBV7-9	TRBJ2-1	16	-	TGTGCCAGCAGCTTAGGGAGTGGGGGGGCCGTGAATGAGCAGTTCTTC	CASSLGSGGAVNEQFF
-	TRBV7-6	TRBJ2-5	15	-	TGTGCCAGCGGCCCCGGGGGAAAACCTCAAGAGACCCAGTACTTC	CASGPGGKPQETQYF
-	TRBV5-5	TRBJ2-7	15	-	TGTGCCAGCAACCCGGAGCCGGGGAGCTCCTACGAGCAGTACTTC	CASNPEPGSSYEQYF
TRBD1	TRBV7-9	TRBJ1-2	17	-	TGTGCCAGCAGCTTCCCGGGACAGGGTGCCACCTGGGGAGGCTACACCTTC	CASSFPGQGATWGGYTF
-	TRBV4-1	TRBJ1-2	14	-	TGCGCCAGCAGCCAAGATAAGGGTAACTATGGCTACACCTTC	CASSQDKGNYGYTF
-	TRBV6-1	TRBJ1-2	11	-	TGTGCCAGCACCGGATGGGATGGCTACACCTTC	CASTGWDGYTF
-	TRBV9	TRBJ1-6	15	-	TGTGCCAGCAGCGTTCCCGCTACCTATAATTCACCCCTCCACTTT	CASSVPATYNSPLHF
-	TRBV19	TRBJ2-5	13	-	TGTGCCACCTCCCTGGGCACCCAAGAGACCCAGTACTTC	CATSLGTQETQYF
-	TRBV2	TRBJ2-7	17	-	TGTGCCAGCAGTGAAAGGTTGAGGGTAGGAAGGTTCTACGAGCAGTACTTC	CASSERLRVGRFYEQYF
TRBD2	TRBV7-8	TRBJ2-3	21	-	TGTGCCAGCAGCTTAGGGTCCGAGACTAGCGGGTCACAGATTCTCACAGATACGCAGTATTTT	CASSLGSETSGSQILTDTQYF
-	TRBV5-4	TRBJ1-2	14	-	TGTGCCAGCAGCCTGGGACGGACCCTTGATGGCTACACCTTC	CASSLGRTLDGYTF
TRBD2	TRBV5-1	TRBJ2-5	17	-	TGCGCCAGCAGCTTGGTATCTAGCGGGGAGGTGCAAGAGACCCAGTACTTC	CASSLVSSGEVQETQYF
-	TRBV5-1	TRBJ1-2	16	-	TGCGCCAGCAGCTTTGGGCAAGGGGACGGTAACTATGGCTACACCTTC	CASSFGQGDGNYGYTF
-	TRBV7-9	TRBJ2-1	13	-	TGTGCCAGCAGCGCCAGATCAGCCGATGAGCAGTTCTTC	CASSARSADEQFF
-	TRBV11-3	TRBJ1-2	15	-	TGTGCCAGCAGCTTAGAACAGGGCTTTAGAGATGGCTACACCTTC	CASSLEQGFRDGYTF
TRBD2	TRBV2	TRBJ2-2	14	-	TGTGCCAGTTACAGCGGGGGGCCGAACGGGGAGCTGTTTTTT	CASYSGGPNGELFF
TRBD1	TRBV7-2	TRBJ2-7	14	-	TGTGCCAGCAGCTTAGGACAGGGGGCCGACGAGCAGTACTTC	CASSLGQGADEQYF
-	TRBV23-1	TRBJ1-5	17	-	TGCGCCAGCAGTCAAGGGCACAGCTATTATAGCAATCAGCCCCAGCATTTT	CASSQGHSYYSNQPQHF
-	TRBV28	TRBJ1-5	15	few	TGTGCCAGCAGTAATGGGGCAGGGGGCAATCAGCCCCAGCATTTT	CASSNGAGGNQPQHF
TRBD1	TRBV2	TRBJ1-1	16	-	TGTGCCAGACACCGGGACAGGGGATTTATGAACACTGAAGCTTTCTTT	CARHRDRGFMNTEAFF
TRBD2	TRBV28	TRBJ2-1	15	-	TGTGCCAGCGTCCGACCGGGACTAGTTAGAAATGAGCAGTTCTTC	CASVRPGLVRNEQFF
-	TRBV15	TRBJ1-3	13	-	TGTGCCACCAGCAGCGGTATCGGAAACACCATATATTTT	CATSSGIGNTIYF
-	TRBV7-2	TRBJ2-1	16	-	TGTGCCAGCAGCTCACCGCACGGGGACGAATACAATGAGCAGTTCTTC	CASSSPHGDEYNEQFF
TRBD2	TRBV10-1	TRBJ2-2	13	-	TGCGCCACCAGTCAGGGAGGGACCGGGGAGCTGTTTTTT	CATSQGGTGELFF
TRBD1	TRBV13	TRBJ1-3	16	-	TGTGCCAGCAGCTCCCCGGACAGGGGGACTGGAAACACCATATATTTT	CASSSPDRGTGNTIYF
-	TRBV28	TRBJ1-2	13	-	TGTGCCAGCAGTTTGGGTCCTAACTATGGCTACACCTTC	CASSLGPNYGYTF
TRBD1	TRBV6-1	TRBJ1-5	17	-	TGTGCCAGCAGTGAAGTCCCGAGGACAGGGCCCAATCAGCCCCAGCATTTT	CASSEVPRTGPNQPQHF
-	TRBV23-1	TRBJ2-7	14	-	TGCGCCAGCAGTGTAAGGGAGAGCCCTTACGAGCAGTACTTC	CASSVRESPYEQYF
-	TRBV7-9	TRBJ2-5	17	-	TGTGCCAGCAGCTTAACTGGCGGGGAAGGGTACCAAGAGACCCAGTACTTC	CASSLTGGEGYQETQYF
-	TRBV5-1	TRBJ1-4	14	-	TGCGCCAGCAGCTTGGGACCTTATAATGAAAAACTGTTTTTT	CASSLGPYNEKLFF
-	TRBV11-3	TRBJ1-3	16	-	TGTGCCAGCAGCTTAAAGGGCGGGAGCTCTGGAAACACCATATATTTT	CASSLKGGSSGNTIYF
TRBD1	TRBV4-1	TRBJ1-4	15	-	TGCGCCAGCAGCCGCCCCGGGACAGGGGAGGAAAAACTGTTTTTT	CASSRPGTGEEKLFF
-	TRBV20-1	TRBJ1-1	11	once	TGTCACTACCAGAGGGGGACTGAAGCTTTCTTT	CHYQRGTEAFF
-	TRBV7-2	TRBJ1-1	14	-	TGTGCCAGCAGCTCGGGGGTGGGGATCACTGAAGCTTTCTTT	CASSSGVGITEAFF
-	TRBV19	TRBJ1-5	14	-	TGTGCCAGTAGAGGACAGTATAGCAATCAGCCCCAGCATTTT	CASRGQYSNQPQHF
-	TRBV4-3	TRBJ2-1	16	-	TGCGCCAGCAGCCAAGAGGGTTCGGTCTCCTACAATGAGCAGTTCTTC	CASSQEGSVSYNEQFF
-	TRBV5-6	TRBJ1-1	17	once	TGTGCCAGCAGCTTGTGGGGGTGGCGGGCGCGGAACACTGAAGCTTTCTTT	CASSLWGWRARNTEAFF
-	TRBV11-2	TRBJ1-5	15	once	TGTGCCAGCAGCTTAGGAAGGAGTAGCAATCAGCCCCAGCATTTT	CASSLGRSSNQPQHF
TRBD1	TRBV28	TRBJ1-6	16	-	TGTGCCAGCACACCCGATAGGGGGCAACGAAATTCACCCCTCCACTTT	CASTPDRGQRNSPLHF
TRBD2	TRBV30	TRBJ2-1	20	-	TGTGCCTGGAGTGTACGAACCGGGACTAGCGGGGGCCTCTCCTACAATGAGCAGTTCTTC	CAWSVRTGTSGGLSYNEQFF
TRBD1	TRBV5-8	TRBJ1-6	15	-	TGTGCCAGCAGCTTGGAGGGGGCGAGAAATTCACCCCTCCACTTT	CASSLEGARNSPLHF
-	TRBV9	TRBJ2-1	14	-	TGTGCCAGCAGCGTAGGGGACTTCTACAATGAGCAGTTCTTC	CASSVGDFYNEQFF
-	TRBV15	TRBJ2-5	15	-	TGTGCCACCAGCAGAGATCTCGGGGGGCACGAGACCCAGTACTTC	CATSRDLGGHETQYF
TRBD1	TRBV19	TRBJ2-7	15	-	TGTGCCAGTAGTACGGCGTCAGGGGGATTCTACGAGCAGTACTTC	CASSTASGGFYEQYF